This TCR beta chain was identified during a study of T cells in women clearing cervical HPV infection. In the study overall: Case blood was drawn a median about 150 days after lesion detection. Study-level findings and limits: Unknown T-cell numbers per sample may underlie the richness differences. TRBV6-7 relative abundance averaged about 0.1% in cases and under 0.2% in controls.

Libraries were prepared by immunoSEQ multiplex PCR; TCRdb keeps only in-frame clonotypes and omits some of them. This repertoire comprises around 48,000 clones; its ten largest clones make up 1.5% to 2%. Between the trimmed V and J ends, which lost 0 bases and 3 bases, there was a span of 3 bases. CDR3 size: 12 residues. Germline V gene data show CDR1 as SGHRS and CDR2 as YFSETQ. Comments on this clone: Its antigen remains unknown. The CDR3 extends 3 residues past the end of the read, so its final part is completed from the germline J gene.

The V call is TRBV5-1, the J call TRBJ1-1; D gene unclear. The clonotype was recovered from a woman aged 18 to 75 with a cervical HPV16 infection that either progressed to CIN3+ or cleared (not recorded which). The sequenced material came from blood buffy coat. CDR3: CASSLADTEAFF. The sequenced CDR3 bases are TGCGCCAGCAGCTTGGCAGACACTGAA.